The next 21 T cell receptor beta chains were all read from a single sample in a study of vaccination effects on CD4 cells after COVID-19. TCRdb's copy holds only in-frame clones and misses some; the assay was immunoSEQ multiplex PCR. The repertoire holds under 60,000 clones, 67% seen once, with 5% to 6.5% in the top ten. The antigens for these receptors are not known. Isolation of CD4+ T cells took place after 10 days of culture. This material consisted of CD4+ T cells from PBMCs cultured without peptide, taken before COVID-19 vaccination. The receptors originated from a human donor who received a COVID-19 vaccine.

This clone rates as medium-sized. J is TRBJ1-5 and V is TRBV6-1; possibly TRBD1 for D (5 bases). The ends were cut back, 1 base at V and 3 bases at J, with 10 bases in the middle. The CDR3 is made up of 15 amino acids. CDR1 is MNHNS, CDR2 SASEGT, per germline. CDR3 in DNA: TGTGCCAGCAGTGAAGGGGACGGACTCAATCAGCCCCAGCATTTT. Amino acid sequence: CASSEGDGLNQPQHF.

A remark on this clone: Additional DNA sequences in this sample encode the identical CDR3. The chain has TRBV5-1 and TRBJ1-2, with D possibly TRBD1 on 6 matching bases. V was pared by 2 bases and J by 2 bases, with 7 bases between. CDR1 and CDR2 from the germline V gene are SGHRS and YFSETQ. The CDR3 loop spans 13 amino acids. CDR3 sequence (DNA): TGCGCCAGCAGCTTTCAGGGGAACTATGGCTACACCTTC. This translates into CASSFQGNYGYTF.

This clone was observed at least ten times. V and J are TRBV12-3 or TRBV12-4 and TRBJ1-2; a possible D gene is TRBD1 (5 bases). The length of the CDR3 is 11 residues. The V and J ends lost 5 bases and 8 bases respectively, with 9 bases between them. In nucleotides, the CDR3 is TGTGCCAGCAGTCCAGGGACGGGCTACACCTTC. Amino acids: CASSPGTGYTF.

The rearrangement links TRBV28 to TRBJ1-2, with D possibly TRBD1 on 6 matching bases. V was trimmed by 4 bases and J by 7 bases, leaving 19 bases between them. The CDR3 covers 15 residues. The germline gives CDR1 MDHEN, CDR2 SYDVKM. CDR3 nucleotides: TGTGCCAGCAGTTCGGGGGGCCCGAGGGCTCGTGGCTACACCTTC. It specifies CASSSGGPRARGYTF.

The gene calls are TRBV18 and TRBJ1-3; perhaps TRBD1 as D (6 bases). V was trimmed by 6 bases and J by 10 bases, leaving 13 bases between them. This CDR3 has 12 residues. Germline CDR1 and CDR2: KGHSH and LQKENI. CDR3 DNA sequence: TGTGCCAGCTCCAGGACAGCTGGGACCATATATTTT. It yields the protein CASSRTAGTIYF. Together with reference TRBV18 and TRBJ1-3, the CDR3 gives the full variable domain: NAGVMQNPRHLVRRRGQEARLRCSPMKGHSHVYWYRQLPEEGLKFMVYLQKENIIDESGMPKERFSAEFPKEGPSILRIQQVVRGDSAAYFCASSRTAGTIYFGEGSWLTVV.

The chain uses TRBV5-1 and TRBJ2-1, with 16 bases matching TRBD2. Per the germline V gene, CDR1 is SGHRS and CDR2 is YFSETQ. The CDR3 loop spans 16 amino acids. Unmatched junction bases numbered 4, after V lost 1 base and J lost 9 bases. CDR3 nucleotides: TGCGCCAGCAGCTTGTCCGGGACTAGCGGGAGGGTTGAGCAGTTCTTC. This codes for CASSLSGTSGRVEQFF.

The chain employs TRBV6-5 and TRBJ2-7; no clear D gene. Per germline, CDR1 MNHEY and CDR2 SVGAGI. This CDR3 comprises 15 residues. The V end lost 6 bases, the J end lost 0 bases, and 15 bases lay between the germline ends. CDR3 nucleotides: TGTGCCAGCAGGATTTTACAGAGTTCCTCCTACGAGCAGTACTTC. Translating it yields CASRILQSSSYEQYF.

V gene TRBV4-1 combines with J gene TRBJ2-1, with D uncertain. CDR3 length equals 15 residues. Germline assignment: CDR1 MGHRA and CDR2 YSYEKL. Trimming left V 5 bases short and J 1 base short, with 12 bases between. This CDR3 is CASSILVSSYNEQFF. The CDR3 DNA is TGCGCCAGCAGCATTCTGGTCTCTTCCTACAATGAGCAGTTCTTC.

CDR3 region: CASSVGGIVGEQFF. CDR3 in DNA: TGTGCCAGCAGCGTAGGGGGCATTGTTGGTGAGCAGTTCTTC. This rearrangement joins TRBV9 to TRBJ2-1; D possibly corresponds to TRBD1 (5 bases). The V end lost 0 bases, the J end lost 9 bases, and 13 bases lay between the germline ends. This CDR3 spans 14 amino acids. Germline V gene lookup returns CDR1 SGDLS and CDR2 YYNGEE.

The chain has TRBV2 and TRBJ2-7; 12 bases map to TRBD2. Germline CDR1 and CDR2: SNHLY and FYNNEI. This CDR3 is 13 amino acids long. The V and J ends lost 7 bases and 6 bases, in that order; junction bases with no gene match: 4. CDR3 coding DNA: TGTGCCAGCATACTAGCGGGGGGCCTCGAGCAGTACTTC. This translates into CASILAGGLEQYF.

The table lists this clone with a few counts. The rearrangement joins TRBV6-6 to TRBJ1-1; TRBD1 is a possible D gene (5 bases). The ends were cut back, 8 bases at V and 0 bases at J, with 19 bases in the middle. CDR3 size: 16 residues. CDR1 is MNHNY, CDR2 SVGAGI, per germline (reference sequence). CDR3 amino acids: CASRRHRGAMNTEAFF. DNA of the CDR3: TGTGCCAGCCGCCGCCATAGGGGAGCAATGAACACTGAAGCTTTCTTT.

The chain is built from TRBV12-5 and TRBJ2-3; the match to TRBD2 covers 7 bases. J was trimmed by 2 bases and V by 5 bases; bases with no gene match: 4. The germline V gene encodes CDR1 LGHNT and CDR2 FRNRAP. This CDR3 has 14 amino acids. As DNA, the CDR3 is TGTGCTAGTGGTGTCGGGACTACCACAGATACGCAGTATTTT. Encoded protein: CASGVGTTTDTQYF. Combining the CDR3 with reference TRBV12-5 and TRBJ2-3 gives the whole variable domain DARVTQTPRHKVTEMGQEVTMRCQPILGHNTVFWYRQTMMQGLELLAYFRNRAPLDDSGMPKDRFSAEMPDATLATLKIQPSEPRDSAVYFCASGVGTTTDTQYFGPGTRLTVL.

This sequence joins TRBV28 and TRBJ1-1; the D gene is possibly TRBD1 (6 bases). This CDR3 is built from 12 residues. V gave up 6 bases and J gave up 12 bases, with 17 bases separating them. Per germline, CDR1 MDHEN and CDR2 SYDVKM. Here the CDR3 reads CASRQTGTPSFF. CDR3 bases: TGTGCCAGCAGACAAACCGGGACACCGTCTTTCTTT. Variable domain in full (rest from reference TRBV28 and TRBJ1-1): DVKVTQSSRYLVKRTGEKVFLECVQDMDHENMFWYRQDPGLGLRLIYFSYDVKMKEKGDIPEGYSVSREKKERFSLILESASTNQTSMYLCASRQTGTPSFFGQGTRLTVV.

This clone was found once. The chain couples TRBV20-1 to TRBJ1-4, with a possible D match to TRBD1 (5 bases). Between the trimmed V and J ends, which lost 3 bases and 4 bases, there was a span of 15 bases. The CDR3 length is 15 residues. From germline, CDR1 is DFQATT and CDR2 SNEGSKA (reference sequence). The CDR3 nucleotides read TGCAGTGCTAGTCTTCCGGGACTCTATAATGAAAAACTGTTTTTT. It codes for CSASLPGLYNEKLFF.

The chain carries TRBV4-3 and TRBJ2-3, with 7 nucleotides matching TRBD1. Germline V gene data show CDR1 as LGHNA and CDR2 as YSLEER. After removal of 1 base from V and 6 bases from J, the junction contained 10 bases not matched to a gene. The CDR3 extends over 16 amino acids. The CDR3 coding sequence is TGCGCCAGCAGCCAAGGAGTGTTAGGGGGCGATGATACGCAGTATTTT. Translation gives CASSQGVLGGDDTQYF.

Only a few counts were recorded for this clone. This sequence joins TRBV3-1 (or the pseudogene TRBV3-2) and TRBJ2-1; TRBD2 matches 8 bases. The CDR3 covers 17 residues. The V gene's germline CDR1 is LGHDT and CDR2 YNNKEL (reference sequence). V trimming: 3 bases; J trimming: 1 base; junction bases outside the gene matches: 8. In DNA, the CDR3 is TGTGCCAGCAGCCAGGGCGGGAGGTTCCCTTCCTACAATGAGCAGTTCTTC. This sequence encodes CASSQGGRFPSYNEQFF.

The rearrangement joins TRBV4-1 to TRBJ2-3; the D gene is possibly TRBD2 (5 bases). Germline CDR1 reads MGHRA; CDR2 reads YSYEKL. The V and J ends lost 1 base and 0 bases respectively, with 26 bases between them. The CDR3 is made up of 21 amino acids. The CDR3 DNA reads TGCGCCAGCAGCCAAGTCCCATTAGGATCTAGAGCGGCCCTCAGCACAGATACGCAGTATTTT. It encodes CASSQVPLGSRAALSTDTQYF.

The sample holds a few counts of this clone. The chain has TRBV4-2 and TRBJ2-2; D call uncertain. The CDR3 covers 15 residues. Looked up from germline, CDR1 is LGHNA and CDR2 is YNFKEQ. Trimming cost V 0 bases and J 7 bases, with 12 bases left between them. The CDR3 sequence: CASSQERNKGGELFF. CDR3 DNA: TGTGCCAGCAGCCAAGAACGTAACAAAGGCGGGGAGCTGTTTTTT.

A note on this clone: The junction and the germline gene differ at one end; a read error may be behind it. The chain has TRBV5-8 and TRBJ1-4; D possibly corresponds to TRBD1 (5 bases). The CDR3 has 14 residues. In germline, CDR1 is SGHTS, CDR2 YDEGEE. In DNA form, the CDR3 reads TGTGCCAGCAGCTTGGAACCCCCTCCAGGGAGGGAAGCTTTT. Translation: CASSLEPPPGREAF.

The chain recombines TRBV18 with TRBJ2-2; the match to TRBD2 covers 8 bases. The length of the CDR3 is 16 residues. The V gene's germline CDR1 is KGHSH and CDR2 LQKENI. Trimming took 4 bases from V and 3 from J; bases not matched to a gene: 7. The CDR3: CASSLAGIGDTGELFF. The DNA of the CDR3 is TGTGCCAGCTCACTAGCGGGAATCGGGGACACCGGGGAGCTGTTTTTT.

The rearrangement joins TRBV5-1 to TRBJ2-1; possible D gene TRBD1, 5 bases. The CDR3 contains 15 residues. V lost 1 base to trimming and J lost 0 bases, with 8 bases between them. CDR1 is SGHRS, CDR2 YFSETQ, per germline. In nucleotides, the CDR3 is TGCGCCAGCAGCTTGTTGACAGACTCCTACAATGAGCAGTTCTTC. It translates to CASSLLTDSYNEQFF.